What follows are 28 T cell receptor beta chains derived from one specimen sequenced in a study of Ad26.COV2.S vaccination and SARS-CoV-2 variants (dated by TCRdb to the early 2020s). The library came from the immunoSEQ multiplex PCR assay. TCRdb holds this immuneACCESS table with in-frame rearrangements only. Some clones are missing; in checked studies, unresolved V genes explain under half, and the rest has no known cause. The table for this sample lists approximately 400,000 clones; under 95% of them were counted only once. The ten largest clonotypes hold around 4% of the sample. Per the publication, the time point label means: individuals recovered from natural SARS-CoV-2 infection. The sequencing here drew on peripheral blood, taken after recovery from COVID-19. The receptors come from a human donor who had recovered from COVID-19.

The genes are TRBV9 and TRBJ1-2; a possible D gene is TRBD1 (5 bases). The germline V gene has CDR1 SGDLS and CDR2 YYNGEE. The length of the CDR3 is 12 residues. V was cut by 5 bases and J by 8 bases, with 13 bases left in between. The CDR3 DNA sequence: TGTGCCAGCAGGGGACGTGTCGGGGGCTACACCTTC. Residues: CASRGRVGGYTF.

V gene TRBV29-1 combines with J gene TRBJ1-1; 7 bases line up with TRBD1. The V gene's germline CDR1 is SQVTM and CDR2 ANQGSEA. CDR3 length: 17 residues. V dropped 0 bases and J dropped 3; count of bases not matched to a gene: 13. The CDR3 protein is CSVEDFRRQGGYTEAFF. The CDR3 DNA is TGCAGCGTTGAAGATTTTCGGCGACAAGGGGGCTACACTGAAGCTTTCTTT.

In nucleotides, the CDR3 is TGTGCCAGCAGTTATAGATTGGGGCAGCCCCAGCATTTT. As protein: CASSYRLGQPQHF. The chain recombines TRBV6-2 or TRBV6-3 with TRBJ1-5; D uncertain. This CDR3 has 13 amino acids. V gave up 3 bases and J gave up 7 bases, with 10 bases separating them. Germline V gives CDR1 MNHEY, CDR2 SVGEGT.

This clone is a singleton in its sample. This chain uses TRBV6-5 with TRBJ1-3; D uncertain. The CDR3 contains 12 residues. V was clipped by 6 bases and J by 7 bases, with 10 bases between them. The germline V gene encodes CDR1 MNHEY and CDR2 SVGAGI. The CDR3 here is CASSGLDNTIYF. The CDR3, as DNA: TGTGCCAGCAGCGGCCTAGATAACACCATATATTTT.

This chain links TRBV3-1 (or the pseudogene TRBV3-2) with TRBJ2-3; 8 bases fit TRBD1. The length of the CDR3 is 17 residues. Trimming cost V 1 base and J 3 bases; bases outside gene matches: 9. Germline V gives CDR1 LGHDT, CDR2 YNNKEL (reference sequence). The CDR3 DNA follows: TGTGCCAGCAGCCAAGCAGTCTGCAGGGGGCAAACAGATACGCAGTATTTT. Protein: CASSQAVCRGQTDTQYF.

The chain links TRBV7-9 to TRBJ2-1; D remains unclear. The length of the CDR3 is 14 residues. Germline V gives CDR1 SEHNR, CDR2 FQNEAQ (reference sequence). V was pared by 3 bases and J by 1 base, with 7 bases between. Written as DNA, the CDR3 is TGTGCCAGCAGCTTCTCTAGTTCCTACAATGAGCAGTTCTTC. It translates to CASSFSSSYNEQFF.

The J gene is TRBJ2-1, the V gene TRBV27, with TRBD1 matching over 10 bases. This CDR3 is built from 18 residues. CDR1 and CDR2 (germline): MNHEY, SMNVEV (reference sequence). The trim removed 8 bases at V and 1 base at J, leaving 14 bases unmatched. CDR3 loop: CASSGTGEPVRSYNEQFF. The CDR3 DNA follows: TGTGCCAGCTCGGGGACAGGGGAGCCCGTGCGTTCCTACAATGAGCAGTTCTTC.

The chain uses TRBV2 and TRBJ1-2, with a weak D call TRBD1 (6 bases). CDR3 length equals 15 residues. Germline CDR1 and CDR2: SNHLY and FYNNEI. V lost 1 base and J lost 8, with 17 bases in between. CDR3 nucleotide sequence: TGTGCCAGCAGTGAAGTGAAGGGGCCAGGGGCCGGCTACACCTTC. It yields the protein CASSEVKGPGAGYTF.

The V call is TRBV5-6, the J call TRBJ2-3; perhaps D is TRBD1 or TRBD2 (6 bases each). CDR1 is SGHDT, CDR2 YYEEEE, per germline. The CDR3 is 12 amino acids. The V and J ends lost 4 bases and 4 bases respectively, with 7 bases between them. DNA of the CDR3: TGTGCCAGCAGCGGGGGGCCAGATACGCAGTATTTT. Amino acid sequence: CASSGGPDTQYF.

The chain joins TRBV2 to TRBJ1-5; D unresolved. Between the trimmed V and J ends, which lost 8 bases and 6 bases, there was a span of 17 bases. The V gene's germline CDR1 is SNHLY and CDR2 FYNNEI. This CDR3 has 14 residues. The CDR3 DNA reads TGTGCCAGCCGGACCCACTCACGGGGTCAGCCCCAGCATTTT. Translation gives CASRTHSRGQPQHF.

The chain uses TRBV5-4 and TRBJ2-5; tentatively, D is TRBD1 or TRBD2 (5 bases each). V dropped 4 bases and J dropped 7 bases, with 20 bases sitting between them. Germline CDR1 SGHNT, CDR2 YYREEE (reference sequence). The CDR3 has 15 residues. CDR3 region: CASSREGQGIGTQYF. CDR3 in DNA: TGTGCCAGCAGCCGTGAGGGCCAGGGAATCGGGACCCAGTACTTC.

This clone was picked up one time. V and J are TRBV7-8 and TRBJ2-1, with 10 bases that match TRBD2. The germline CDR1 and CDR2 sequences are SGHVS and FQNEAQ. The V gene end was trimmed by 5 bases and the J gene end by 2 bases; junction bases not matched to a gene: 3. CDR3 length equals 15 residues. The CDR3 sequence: CASSRTSGAYNEQFF. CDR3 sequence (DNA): TGTGCCAGCAGCCGGACTAGCGGAGCCTACAATGAGCAGTTCTTC.

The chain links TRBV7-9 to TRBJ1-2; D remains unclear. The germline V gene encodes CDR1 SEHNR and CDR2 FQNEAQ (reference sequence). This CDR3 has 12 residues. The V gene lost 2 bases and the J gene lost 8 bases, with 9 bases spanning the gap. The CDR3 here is CASSLHAGGYTF. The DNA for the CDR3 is TGTGCCAGCAGCTTACACGCCGGCGGCTACACCTTC.

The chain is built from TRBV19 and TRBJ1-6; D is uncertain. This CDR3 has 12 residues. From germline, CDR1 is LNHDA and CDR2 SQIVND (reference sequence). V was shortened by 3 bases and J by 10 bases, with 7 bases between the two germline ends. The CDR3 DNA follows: TGTGCCAGTAGTATCGGGTACTCACCCCTCCACTTT. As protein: CASSIGYSPLHF. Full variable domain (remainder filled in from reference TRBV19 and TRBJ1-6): DGGITQSPKYLFRKEGQNVTLSCEQNLNHDAMYWYRQDPGQGLRLIYYSQIVNDFQKGDIAEGYSVSREKKESFPLTVTSAQKNPTAFYLCASSIGYSPLHFGNGTRLTVT.

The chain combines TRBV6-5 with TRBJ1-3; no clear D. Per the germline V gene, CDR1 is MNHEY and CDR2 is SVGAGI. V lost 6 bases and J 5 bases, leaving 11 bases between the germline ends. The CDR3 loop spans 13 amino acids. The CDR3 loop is CASRKTTRNTIYF. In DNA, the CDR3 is TGTGCCAGCAGGAAGACCACGAGAAACACCATATATTTT.

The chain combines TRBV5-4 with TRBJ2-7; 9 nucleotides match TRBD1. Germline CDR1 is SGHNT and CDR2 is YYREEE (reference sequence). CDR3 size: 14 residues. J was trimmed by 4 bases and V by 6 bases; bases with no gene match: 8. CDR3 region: CASNSGQGRYEQYF. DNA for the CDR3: TGTGCCAGCAATTCCGGACAGGGGAGGTACGAGCAGTACTTC.

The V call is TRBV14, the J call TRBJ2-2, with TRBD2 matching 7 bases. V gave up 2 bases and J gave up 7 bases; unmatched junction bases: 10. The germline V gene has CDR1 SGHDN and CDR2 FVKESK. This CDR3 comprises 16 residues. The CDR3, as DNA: TGTGCCAGCAGCCAACTTCCGGGAGGCTCCGGCGGGGAGCTGTTTTTT. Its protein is CASSQLPGGSGGELFF. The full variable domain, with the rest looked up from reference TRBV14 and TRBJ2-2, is EAGVTQFPSHSVIEKGQTVTLRCDPISGHDNLYWYRRVMGKEIKFLLHFVKESKQDESGMPNNRFLAERTGGTYSTLKVQPAELEDSGVYFCASSQLPGGSGGELFFGEGSRLTVL.

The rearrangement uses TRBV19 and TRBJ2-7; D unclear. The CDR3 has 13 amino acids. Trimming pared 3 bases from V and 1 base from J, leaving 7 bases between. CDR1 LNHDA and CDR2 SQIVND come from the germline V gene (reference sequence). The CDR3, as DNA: TGTGCCAGTAGTATTACAAATTCCTACGAGCAGTACTTC. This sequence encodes CASSITNSYEQYF.

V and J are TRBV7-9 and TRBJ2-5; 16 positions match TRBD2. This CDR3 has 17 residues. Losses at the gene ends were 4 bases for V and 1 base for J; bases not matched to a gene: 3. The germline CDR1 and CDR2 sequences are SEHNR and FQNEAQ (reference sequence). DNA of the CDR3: TGTGCCAGCAGCTCCGGGACTAGCGGGGGGGGCCAAGAGACCCAGTACTTC. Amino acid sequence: CASSSGTSGGGQETQYF.

The CDR3 region has the DNA TGTGCCAGCAGTTTTACCAGTCAGGGGGAGTACGAGCAGTACTTC. Translating it yields CASSFTSQGEYEQYF. The V and J genes are TRBV27 and TRBJ2-7, with 7 bases matching TRBD1. After removal of 3 bases from V and 4 bases from J, the junction contained 9 bases not matched to a gene. CDR1 and CDR2 from the germline V gene are MNHEY and SMNVEV (reference sequence). The CDR3 runs to 15 residues.

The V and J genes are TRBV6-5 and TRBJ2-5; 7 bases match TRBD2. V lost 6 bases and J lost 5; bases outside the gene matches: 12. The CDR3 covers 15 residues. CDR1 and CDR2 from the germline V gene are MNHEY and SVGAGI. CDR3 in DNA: TGTGCCAGCAGCCCGGAGCGGGCCGGGGGGGAGACCCAGTACTTC. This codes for CASSPERAGGETQYF.

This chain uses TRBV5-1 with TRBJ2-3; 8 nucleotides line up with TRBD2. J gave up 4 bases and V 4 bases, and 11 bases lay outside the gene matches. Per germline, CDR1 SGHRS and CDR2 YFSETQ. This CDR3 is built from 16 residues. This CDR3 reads CASSTLGSGGPDTQYF. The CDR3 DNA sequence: TGCGCCAGCAGCACCCTCGGAAGCGGGGGTCCAGATACGCAGTATTTT.

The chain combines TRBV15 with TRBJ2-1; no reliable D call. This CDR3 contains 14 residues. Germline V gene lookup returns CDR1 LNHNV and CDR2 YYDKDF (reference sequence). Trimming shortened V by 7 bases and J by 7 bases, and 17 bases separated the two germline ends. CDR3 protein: CATTPNHPLNEQFF. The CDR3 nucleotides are TGTGCCACCACCCCGAACCACCCCCTAAATGAGCAGTTCTTC.

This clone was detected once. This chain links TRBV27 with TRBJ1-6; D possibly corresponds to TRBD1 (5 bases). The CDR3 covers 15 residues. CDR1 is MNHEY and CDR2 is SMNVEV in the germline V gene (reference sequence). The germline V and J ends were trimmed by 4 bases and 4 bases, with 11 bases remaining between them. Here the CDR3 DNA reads TGTGCCAGCAGTTCAGGGATCCCTTATAATTCACCCCTCCACTTT. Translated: CASSSGIPYNSPLHF.

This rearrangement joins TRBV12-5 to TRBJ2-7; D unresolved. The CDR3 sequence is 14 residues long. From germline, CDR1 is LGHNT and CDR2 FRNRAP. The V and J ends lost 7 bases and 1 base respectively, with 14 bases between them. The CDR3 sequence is CASARLGRSYEQYF. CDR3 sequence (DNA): TGTGCTAGTGCCCGGCTGGGCCGTTCCTACGAGCAGTACTTC.

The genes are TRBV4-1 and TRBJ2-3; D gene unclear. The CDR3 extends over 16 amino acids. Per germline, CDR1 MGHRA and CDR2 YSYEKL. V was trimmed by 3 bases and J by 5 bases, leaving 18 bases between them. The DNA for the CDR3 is TGCGCCAGCAGCCACCCCTCCGGGCAGGTAGGAGATACGCAGTATTTT. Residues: CASSHPSGQVGDTQYF.

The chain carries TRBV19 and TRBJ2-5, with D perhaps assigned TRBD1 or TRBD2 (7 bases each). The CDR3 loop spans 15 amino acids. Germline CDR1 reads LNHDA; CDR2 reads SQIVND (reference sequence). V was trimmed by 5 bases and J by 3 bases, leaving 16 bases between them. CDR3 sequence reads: CASSPGEGAKETQYF. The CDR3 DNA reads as TGTGCCAGTAGTCCAGGGGAGGGGGCTAAAGAGACCCAGTACTTC.

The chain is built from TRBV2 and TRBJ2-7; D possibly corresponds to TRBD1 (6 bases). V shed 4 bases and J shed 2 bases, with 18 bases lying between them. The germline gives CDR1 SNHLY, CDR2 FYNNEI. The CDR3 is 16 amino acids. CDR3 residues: CASSGSGQYWAYEQYF. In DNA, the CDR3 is TGTGCCAGCAGTGGGTCAGGACAGTACTGGGCCTACGAGCAGTACTTC.